The source of this TCR beta chain is a study of T-cell memory formation after mild COVID-19. Whole-study context: Largely donor-specific sequence clusters came from two donors. Broader study findings: Some responding clones appeared in pre-infection memory, suggesting cross-reactive memory joined.

V lost 6 bases to trimming and J lost 5 bases, with 20 bases between them. Germline CDR1 reads MNHEY; CDR2 reads SVGEGT. This CDR3 contains 16 residues. It was 5'RACE with constant-segment primers that produced the TCR alpha and TCR beta cDNA libraries, which carried sample barcodes and UMIs. TCRdb fed the 5' RACE reads into MiXCR, producing one record per CDR3 protein. The sample includes about 290,000 distinct CDR3 sequences, approximately 16% of them seen just once. This clonotype was detected ten times or more. Its specificity is not known. The sequenced material came from PBMCs or a T cell subset sorted from them (not recorded which). The sequence was obtained from a man in his late teens or twenties who had mild COVID-19 (a few samples of this study predate the infection). Cell type and time point are not known. This chain links TRBV6-2 or TRBV6-3 with TRBJ2-1, with a weak D call TRBD1 (5 bases). CDR3 in DNA: TGTGCCAGCAGACACGCCAGAGCAGGGCTTAACAATGAGCAGTTCTTC. It specifies CASRHARAGLNNEQFF.